What follows are 27 T cell receptor beta chains derived from one specimen sequenced in a study of immune cell composition in non-small cell lung cancer. Assay: immunoSEQ multiplex PCR; the TCRdb copy retains only in-frame clones and omits some. The profile shows about 4,600 clones, about 80% of them singletons. The sequencing input was lung tumor tissue. The receptors derive from a human donor with non-small cell lung cancer.

This chain uses TRBV9 with TRBJ2-3; 9 bases agree with TRBD1. Germline CDR1 SGDLS, CDR2 YYNGEE. This CDR3 contains 14 residues. The trim removed 4 bases at V and 6 bases at J, leaving 6 bases unmatched. CDR3 sequence (DNA): TGTGCCAGCAGCCAGGGACAGGGAGGGGATACGCAGTATTTT. Translated: CASSQGQGGDTQYF.

V gene TRBV28 combines with J gene TRBJ1-6, with D possibly TRBD1 on 6 matching bases. CDR3 length equals 15 residues. The V gene lost 2 bases and the J gene lost 7 bases, with 12 bases spanning the gap. From germline, CDR1 is MDHEN and CDR2 SYDVKM. This CDR3 reads CASSLPDRSNSPLHF. CDR3 nucleotides: TGTGCCAGCAGTTTACCCGACAGGTCAAATTCACCCCTCCACTTT.

This clone was observed a handful of times. The J gene is TRBJ2-6, the V gene TRBV9; TRBD1 matches 11 bases. Germline CDR1 and CDR2: SGDLS and YYNGEE. V shed 4 bases, J shed 0 bases, and the junction held 6 bases outside the gene matches. The CDR3 covers 18 residues. CDR3 amino acids: CASSFSGTGGSGANVLTF. The CDR3 DNA reads as TGTGCCAGCAGCTTTAGCGGGACAGGGGGCTCTGGGGCCAACGTCCTGACTTTC.

CDR3 amino acids: CASSTRQGRSSYEQYF. The CDR3 nucleotides are TGTGCCAGCAGCACCCGACAGGGTAGGAGCTCCTACGAGCAGTACTTC. This rearrangement joins TRBV21-1 to TRBJ2-7; whether TRBD1, the table's D call, matches the DNA was not checked. TRBV21-1 is deemed a pseudogene. The CDR3 sequence is 16 residues long.

The sample holds one count of this clone. The rearrangement joins TRBV6-4 to TRBJ1-1; the D is unclear. The CDR3 is 13 amino acids. V dropped 7 bases and J dropped 3 bases, with 12 bases sitting between them. Germline V gives CDR1 MRHNA, CDR2 SNTAGT. This chain's CDR3 is CASKSGFDTEAFF. DNA for the CDR3: TGTGCCAGCAAATCCGGGTTTGACACTGAAGCTTTCTTT.

The chain recombines TRBV18 with TRBJ2-1; D perhaps matches TRBD1 (5 bases). The CDR3 totals 17 residues. Per the germline V gene, CDR1 is KGHSH and CDR2 is LQKENI. Trimming took 5 bases from V and 4 from J, leaving 21 bases between them. The CDR3 coding sequence is TGTGCCAGCTCATCGTCTAGACAGTCGACGACATACAATGAGCAGTTCTTC. Translation: CASSSSRQSTTYNEQFF. Based on the CDR3 plus reference TRBV18 and TRBJ2-1, the full variable domain is NAGVMQNPRHLVRRRGQEARLRCSPMKGHSHVYWYRQLPEEGLKFMVYLQKENIIDESGMPKERFSAEFPKEGPSILRIQQVVRGDSAAYFCASSSSRQSTTYNEQFFGPGTRLTVL.

The V gene is TRBV5-6, the J gene TRBJ1-5; 7 bases map to TRBD1. With 4 bases clipped from V and 6 bases from J, the junction kept 10 bases outside the gene matches. This CDR3 is built from 15 residues. Germline loops: CDR1 SGHDT, CDR2 YYEEEE. The CDR3 sequence: CASSEYRGRSQPQHF. CDR3 sequence (DNA): TGTGCCAGCAGCGAATACAGGGGCCGGAGTCAGCCCCAGCATTTT.

This clone was seen more than once but under ten times. V and J are TRBV6-1 and TRBJ1-2; 7 bases line up with TRBD1. J lost 2 bases, V lost 1 base, and 7 bases had no gene match. CDR3 length: 16 amino acids. Germline assignment: CDR1 MNHNS and CDR2 SASEGT. CDR3 DNA sequence: TGTGCCAGCAGTGAAGGCCAGGGACAGTGGAACTATGGCTACACCTTC. Encoded protein: CASSEGQGQWNYGYTF.

The chain links TRBV7-6 to TRBJ2-3, with TRBD1 as a possible D gene (5 bases). Germline CDR1 SGHVS, CDR2 FNYEAQ. The V end was cut by 1 base, the J end by 4 bases, with 15 bases between. The CDR3 sequence is 16 residues long. This CDR3 reads CASSLEGRAASDTQYF. The CDR3 coding sequence is TGTGCCAGCAGCTTAGAGGGCAGGGCGGCCTCAGATACGCAGTATTTT.

This clone was seen only a few times. This sequence joins TRBV4-1 and TRBJ2-5; TRBD2 matches 9 bases. The germline V gene has CDR1 MGHRA and CDR2 YSYEKL. This CDR3 region has 20 residues. Trimming cost V 3 bases and J 4 bases; bases outside gene matches: 21. CDR3 in DNA: TGCGCCAGCAGCCACACTCGGGACCTAGCGGGGAGTCTAGACAGAGAGACCCAGTACTTC. Translating gives CASSHTRDLAGSLDRETQYF.

The V call is TRBV7-2, the J call TRBJ2-2; D is perhaps TRBD1 (5 bases). CDR3 length: 14 residues. The germline V and J ends were trimmed by 5 bases and 1 base, with 8 bases remaining between them. Germline assignment: CDR1 SGHTA and CDR2 FQGNSA. The CDR3 coding sequence is TGTGCCAGCAGCAAGGGGCGGAACACCGGGGAGCTGTTTTTT. Protein sequence: CASSKGRNTGELFF.

This clone was detected a few times. This chain joins TRBV28 and TRBJ2-7, with D unresolved. CDR3 length: 14 residues. Germline V gene sequence: CDR1 MDHEN, CDR2 SYDVKM. V was trimmed by 8 bases and J by 5 bases, leaving 19 bases between them. The CDR3 region has the DNA TGTGCCAGCCGGTCAGGTCAACAAATTAACGAGCAGTACTTC. Its protein product is CASRSGQQINEQYF.

This chain connects TRBV6-4 to TRBJ2-1; 10 bases align to TRBD2. J gave up 10 bases and V 4 bases, and 13 bases lay outside the gene matches. Germline V gives CDR1 MRHNA, CDR2 SNTAGT. CDR3 length: 16 residues. The CDR3 DNA reads TGTGCCAGCAGTGTTACTTCAGCGGGAGGGCCGGGAGAGCAGTTCTTC. Residues: CASSVTSAGGPGEQFF.

V usage is TRBV7-2 and J usage is TRBJ1-5, with D perhaps TRBD1 (6 bases). Trimming left V 5 bases short and J 3 bases short, with 14 bases between. The CDR3 loop spans 15 amino acids. CDR1 is SGHTA, CDR2 FQGNSA, per germline. CDR3 amino acids: CASSPVGTSNQPQHF. The CDR3 region has the DNA TGTGCCAGCAGCCCCGTCGGGACATCCAATCAGCCCCAGCATTTT.

The chain couples TRBV4-1 to TRBJ1-4; 9 bases match TRBD1. CDR1 and CDR2 (germline): MGHRA, YSYEKL. This CDR3 is 14 amino acids long. V lost 4 bases to trimming and J lost 8 bases; unmatched junction nucleotides: 5. Here the CDR3 reads CASSPGQGLEKLFF. As DNA, the CDR3 is TGCGCCAGCAGCCCGGGACAGGGCCTCGAAAAACTGTTTTTT.

The chain is built from TRBV29-1 and TRBJ2-5, with 12 bases identical to TRBD2. V lost 4 bases and J lost 4; bases outside the gene matches: 4. The CDR3 is made up of 14 amino acids. The germline gives CDR1 SQVTM, CDR2 ANQGSEA. In DNA form, the CDR3 reads TGCAGCGTTGCGCTAGCGGGGGGGTCAGAGACCCAGTACTTC. Translation gives CSVALAGGSETQYF.

The chain recombines TRBV19 with TRBJ1-1, with TRBD1 identical over 9 bases. J gave up 2 bases and V 9 bases, and 4 bases lay outside the gene matches. This CDR3 is 13 amino acids long. Germline assignment: CDR1 LNHDA and CDR2 SQIVND (reference sequence). The CDR3 sequence is CASLTGGNTEAFF. In DNA, the CDR3 is TGTGCCAGCCTGACAGGGGGTAACACTGAAGCTTTCTTT.

In nucleotides, the CDR3 is TGTGCCAGCAGTCCACCAGACAGATACACTGAAGCTTTCTTT. Residues: CASSPPDRYTEAFF. V and J are TRBV28 and TRBJ1-1; a possible D gene is TRBD1 (5 bases). Trimming cost V 5 bases and J 3 bases, with 13 bases left between them. This CDR3 has 14 residues. CDR1 MDHEN and CDR2 SYDVKM come from the germline V gene. Using reference TRBV28 and TRBJ1-1 for the parts outside the CDR3, the full variable domain is DVKVTQSSRYLVKRTGEKVFLECVQDMDHENMFWYRQDPGLGLRLIYFSYDVKMKEKGDIPEGYSVSREKKERFSLILESASTNQTSMYLCASSPPDRYTEAFFGQGTRLTVV.

This chain joins TRBV27 and TRBJ2-1; TRBD2 matches 11 bases. Trimming removed 7 bases from V and 9 bases from J; junction bases left unmatched: 8. The CDR3 extends over 14 amino acids. Germline V gene data show CDR1 as MNHEY and CDR2 as SMNVEV (reference sequence). The CDR3 is CASKLAGVDSEQFF. The CDR3 region has the DNA TGTGCCAGCAAACTAGCGGGAGTCGATAGTGAGCAGTTCTTC.

V and J are TRBV9 and TRBJ2-7; D uncertain. This CDR3 is 14 amino acids long. CDR1 SGDLS and CDR2 YYNGEE come from the germline V gene. Trimming removed 0 bases from V and 6 bases from J, with 13 bases in between. CDR3 nucleotide sequence: TGTGCCAGCAGCGTAGCCCCTCTCCCCAGCGAGCAGTACTTC. Its protein product is CASSVAPLPSEQYF.

The chain combines TRBV7-9 with TRBJ2-5, with 7 positions matching TRBD1. J gave up 4 bases and V 1 base, and 6 bases lay outside the gene matches. Germline-derived CDR1 and CDR2 are SEHNR and FQNEAQ (reference sequence). There are 15 residues in the CDR3. In DNA form, the CDR3 reads TGTGCCAGCAGCTTAGGGGGACAGAGGCTAGAGACCCAGTACTTC. Translated, it gives CASSLGGQRLETQYF.

This clone was counted only a few times. The chain carries TRBV18 and TRBJ2-1; 12 bases line up with TRBD2. This CDR3 spans 16 amino acids. Per the germline V gene, CDR1 is KGHSH and CDR2 is LQKENI. V gave up 3 bases and J gave up 7 bases; unmatched junction bases: 7. DNA of the CDR3: TGTGCCAGCTCACCGGCCCCTGGACTAGCGGGAAATGAGCAGTTCTTC. Translation gives CASSPAPGLAGNEQFF. The complete variable domain, with remaining parts taken from reference TRBV18 and TRBJ2-1, reads NAGVMQNPRHLVRRRGQEARLRCSPMKGHSHVYWYRQLPEEGLKFMVYLQKENIIDESGMPKERFSAEFPKEGPSILRIQQVVRGDSAAYFCASSPAPGLAGNEQFFGPGTRLTVL.

The chain is built from TRBV7-9 and TRBJ2-5; D might be TRBD1 (6 bases). The CDR3 contains 14 residues. Trimming took off 1 base at V and 3 bases at J, with 9 bases between the two ends. CDR1 is SEHNR and CDR2 is FQNEAQ in the germline V gene (reference sequence). The CDR3 coding sequence is TGTGCCAGCAGCTTAGGGACAGTGGAAGAGACCCAGTACTTC. Amino acid sequence: CASSLGTVEETQYF. Filled out from reference TRBV7-9 and TRBJ2-5, the complete variable domain reads DTGVSQNPRHKITKRGQNVTFRCDPISEHNRLYWYRQTLGQGPEFLTYFQNEAQLEKSRLLSDRFSAERPKGSFSTLEIQRTEQGDSAMYLCASSLGTVEETQYFGPGTRLLVL.

This sequence joins TRBV2 and TRBJ2-5, with a weak D call TRBD2 (6 bases). The V end was cut by 6 bases, the J end by 5 bases, with 19 bases between. The V gene's germline CDR1 is SNHLY and CDR2 FYNNEI. This CDR3 has 15 residues. The CDR3 region has the DNA TGTGCCAGCAGCCTGACGGCGGGGTTTGGGGAGACCCAGTACTTC. Residues: CASSLTAGFGETQYF.

This clone was recorded only once. The chain links TRBV6-1 to TRBJ2-5; 11 nucleotides agree with TRBD2. The CDR3 totals 15 residues. J lost 4 bases, V lost 7 bases, and 8 bases had no gene match. Germline loops: CDR1 MNHNS, CDR2 SASEGT. CDR3 bases: TGTGCCAGCATGCTTAGCGGGGGGGCGGGAGAGACCCAGTACTTC. The encoded protein is CASMLSGGAGETQYF.

The gene calls are TRBV9 and TRBJ2-1; 7 positions match TRBD2. The CDR3 spans 14 residues. V dropped 4 bases and J dropped 3; count of bases not matched to a gene: 4. Germline loops: CDR1 SGDLS, CDR2 YYNGEE. The CDR3 reads CASSPGGYYNEQFF. CDR3 bases: TGTGCCAGCAGCCCCGGGGGGTACTACAATGAGCAGTTCTTC.

The rearrangement joins TRBV11-2 to TRBJ2-1; maybe TRBD2 (6 bases). V gave up 1 base and J gave up 0 bases, with 7 bases separating them. The CDR3 length is 15 residues. The germline V gene has CDR1 SGHAT and CDR2 FQNNGV. The CDR3 loop is CASSLVGGSYNEQFF. The CDR3 DNA is TGTGCCAGCAGCTTAGTGGGGGGCTCCTACAATGAGCAGTTCTTC.